This T cell receptor (beta chain) was sequenced for a study of T cell responses to AZD1222 COVID-19 vaccine. Details on this clone: Its target is not known.

V lost 2 bases and J lost 5; bases outside the gene matches: 15. CDR3 size: 17 residues. Germline lookup yields CDR1 SGHDT and CDR2 YYEEEE. General observations from the study: Nearly half of unique spike-specific TCRs reportedly avoided B.1.351 and B.1.1.7 mutated regions. Following two doses of AZD1222, Spike-specific TCR breadth and depth rose.

Generated by immunoSEQ multiplex PCR, the TCRdb table keeps only in-frame clones and is missing some. The sample holds around 100,000 clones, 88% seen once. The specimen was peripheral blood, collected on day 0 of AZD1222 vaccination. This TCR derives from an adult in good health. The chain recombines TRBV5-6 with TRBJ1-1; TRBD1 matches 7 bases. The CDR3 DNA reads TGTGCCAGCAGCTTTATACCCGACTCGGCAGGGGGTACTGAAGCTTTCTTT. It specifies CASSFIPDSAGGTEAFF.